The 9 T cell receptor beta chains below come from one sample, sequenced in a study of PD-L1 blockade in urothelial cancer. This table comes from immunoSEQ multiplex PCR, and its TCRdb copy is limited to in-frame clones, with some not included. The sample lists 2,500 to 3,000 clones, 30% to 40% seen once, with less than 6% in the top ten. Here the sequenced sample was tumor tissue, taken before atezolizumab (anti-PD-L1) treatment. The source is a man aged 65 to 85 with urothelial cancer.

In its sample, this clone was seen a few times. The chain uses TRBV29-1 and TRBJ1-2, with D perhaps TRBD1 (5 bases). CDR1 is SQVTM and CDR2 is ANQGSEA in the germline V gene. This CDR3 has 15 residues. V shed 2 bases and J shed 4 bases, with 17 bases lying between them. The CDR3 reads CSVERNRDGIYGYTF. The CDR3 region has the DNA TGCAGCGTTGAAAGGAACCGGGACGGAATCTATGGCTACACCTTC.

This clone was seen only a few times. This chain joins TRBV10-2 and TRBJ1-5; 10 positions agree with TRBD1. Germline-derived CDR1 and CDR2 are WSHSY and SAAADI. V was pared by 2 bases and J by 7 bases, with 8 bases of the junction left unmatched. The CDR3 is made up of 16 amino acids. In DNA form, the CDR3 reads TGCGCCAGCAGTGAGCCACCGGGACAGGGGCTACAGCCCCAGCATTTT. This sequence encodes CASSEPPGQGLQPQHF.

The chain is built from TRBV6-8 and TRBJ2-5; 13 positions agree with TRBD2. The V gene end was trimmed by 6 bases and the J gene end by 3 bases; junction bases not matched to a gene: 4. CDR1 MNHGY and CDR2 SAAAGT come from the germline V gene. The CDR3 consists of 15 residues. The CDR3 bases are TGTGCCAGCAGCTTAACTAGCGGGGGGGAAGAGACCCAGTACTTC. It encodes CASSLTSGGEETQYF.

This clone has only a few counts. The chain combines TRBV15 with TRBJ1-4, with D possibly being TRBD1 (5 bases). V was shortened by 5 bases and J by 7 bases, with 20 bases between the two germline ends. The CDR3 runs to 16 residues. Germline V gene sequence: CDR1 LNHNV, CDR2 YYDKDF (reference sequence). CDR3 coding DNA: TGTGCCACCAGCGAGCCCCGATACCAGGGAGGTGAAAAACTGTTTTTT. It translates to CATSEPRYQGGEKLFF.

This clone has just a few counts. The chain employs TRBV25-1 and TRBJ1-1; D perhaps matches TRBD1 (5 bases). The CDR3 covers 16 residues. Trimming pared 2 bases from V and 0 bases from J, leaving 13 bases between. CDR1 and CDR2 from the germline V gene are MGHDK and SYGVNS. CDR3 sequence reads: CASSEPSGTMNTEAFF. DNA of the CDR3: TGTGCCAGCAGTGAACCGTCAGGGACGATGAACACTGAAGCTTTCTTT.

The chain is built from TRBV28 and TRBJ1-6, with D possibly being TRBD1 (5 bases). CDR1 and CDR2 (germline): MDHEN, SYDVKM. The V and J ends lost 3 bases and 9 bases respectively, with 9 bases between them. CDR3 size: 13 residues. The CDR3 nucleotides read TGTGCCAGCAGTTTCCAGGGCCGTTCACCCCTCCACTTT. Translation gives CASSFQGRSPLHF.

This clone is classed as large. CDR3 DNA: TGTGCCAGCAGCCGACTCTCAATTGGGACAGCGGATGAAGCTTTCTTT. Translating it yields CASSRLSIGTADEAFF. The chain recombines TRBV11-3 with TRBJ1-1, with 7 bases identical to TRBD1. The junction had 16 bases not matched to a gene; V was cut back by 5 bases and J by 7 bases. Per germline, CDR1 SGHNT and CDR2 YENEEA. This CDR3 is built from 16 residues.

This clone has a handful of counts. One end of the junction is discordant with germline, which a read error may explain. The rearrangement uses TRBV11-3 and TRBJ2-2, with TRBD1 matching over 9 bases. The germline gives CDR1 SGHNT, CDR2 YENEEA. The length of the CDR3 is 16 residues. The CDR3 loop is CANSAGQGSKPGELFF. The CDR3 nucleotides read TGTGCCAACAGCGCTGGACAGGGGTCGAAACCCGGGGAGCTGTTTTTT.

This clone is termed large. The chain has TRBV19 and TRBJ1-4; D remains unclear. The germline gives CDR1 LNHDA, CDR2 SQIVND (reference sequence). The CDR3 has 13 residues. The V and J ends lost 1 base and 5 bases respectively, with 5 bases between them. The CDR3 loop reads CASSIARNEKLFF. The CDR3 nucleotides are TGTGCCAGTAGTATAGCCAGAAATGAAAAACTGTTTTTT.